A selection of T cell receptor beta chains follows, all from one sample in a study of beta chain features in type 1 diabetes. Sequencing used immunoSEQ multiplex PCR; TCRdb keeps in-frame clones, though not all of them. The sample shows roughly 150,000 clones, roughly 8% of them seen only once. The specimen was central memory CD4+ T cells from blood. Receptors originate from a man aged 18 to 35 with type 1 diabetes. Each CDR3 is given with its conserved first and last residue. D genes are given only for firm matches. Only part of the rows carry a size: once, few, many, or a class if the clone is expanded.

abundance	v_gene	d_gene	j_gene	CDR3nt	CDR3aa
few	TRBV6-5	NA	TRBJ1-4	TGTGCCAGCAGGCCAACAGCAACTAATGAAAAACTGTTTTTT	CASRPTATNEKLFF
NA	TRBV5-4	NA	TRBJ1-1	TGTGCCAGCAGCTGGGAGGACACTGAAGCTTTCTTT	CASSWEDTEAFF
few	TRBV6-1	NA	TRBJ1-1	TGTGCCAGCAGCCTAGGACAGCTGAACACTGAAGCTTTCTTT	CASSLGQLNTEAFF
NA	TRBV7-2	NA	TRBJ2-3	TGTGCCAGCAGCTTAGTAGGACTACACACAGATACGCAGTATTTT	CASSLVGLHTDTQYF
NA	TRBV23-1	TRBD1	TRBJ1-2	TGCGCCAGCGGCCCAGGGGGGTGGGGCTCCCACTATGGCTACACCTTC	CASGPGGWGSHYGYTF
NA	TRBV10-3	TRBD2	TRBJ2-3	TGTGCCATCAGCTCTCCTCTAGCGGGGGGCTATGATACGCAGTATTTT	CAISSPLAGGYDTQYF
NA	TRBV10-3	NA	TRBJ1-6	TGTGCCATCAGTGAGTCCCCAGGGGAGTTTTCACCCCTCCACTTT	CAISESPGEFSPLHF
few	TRBV6-6	TRBD1	TRBJ1-6	TGTGCCAGCACCTTGGACAGGTTTAATTCACCCCTCCACTTT	CASTLDRFNSPLHF
few	TRBV5-1	NA	TRBJ2-1	TGCGCCAGCAGCTTGGGGGCTAGCATTTATGAGCAGTTCTTC	CASSLGASIYEQFF
few	TRBV28	TRBD1	TRBJ2-7	TGTGCCAGCAGCCGACCGGGACAGAGGGGCTACGAGCAGTACTTC	CASSRPGQRGYEQYF
NA	TRBV30	TRBD1	TRBJ1-5	TGTGCCTGGAGTGGGACAGGGGGCTCCCAGCATTTT	CAWSGTGGSQHF
few	TRBV28	NA	TRBJ2-2	TGTGCCAGCAGTTTCCAATTTTCCGGGGAGCTGTTTTTT	CASSFQFSGELFF
NA	TRBV18	NA	TRBJ2-7	TGTGCCAGCTCACCATCACAGGGAAGCTACGAGCAGTACTTC	CASSPSQGSYEQYF
NA	TRBV6-1	TRBD1	TRBJ2-1	TGTGCCAGCAGTGAAGCAGGCAGGGGGCTTCACAGTGAGCAGTTCTTC	CASSEAGRGLHSEQFF
few	TRBV28	TRBD2	TRBJ2-5	TGTGCCAGCAGTCCCCGGACTAGCGGGAGAAGAGGCGACGAGACCCAGTACTTC	CASSPRTSGRRGDETQYF
few	TRBV29-1	TRBD1	TRBJ2-5	TGCAGCGTTGAAGTGTCCAGGGGGCAGTGGGAGACCCAGTACTTC	CSVEVSRGQWETQYF
NA	TRBV18	NA	TRBJ2-5	TGTGCCAGCTCACCACGCGGGGATTATCAAGAGACCCAGTACTTC	CASSPRGDYQETQYF
NA	TRBV2	TRBD1	TRBJ1-5	TGTGCCAGCAGTGGAGACAGGGCACATCAGCCCCAGCATTTT	CASSGDRAHQPQHF
few	TRBV4-2	TRBD2	TRBJ2-1	TGTGCCAGCAGCCAAGGAACCGGGACTAGCGGGAGTAATGAGCAGTTCTTC	CASSQGTGTSGSNEQFF
NA	TRBV5-6	NA	TRBJ1-1	TGTGCCAGCAGCCGGGGGAACACTGAAGCTTTCTTT	CASSRGNTEAFF
NA	TRBV28	NA	TRBJ2-6	TGTGCCAGCAGTACTACAAGCTCTGGGGCCAACGTCCTGACTTTC	CASSTTSSGANVLTF
NA	TRBV18	NA	TRBJ2-7	TGTGCCAGCTCACCACAAGACAAAGCAGGGGCAGACGAGCAGTACTTC	CASSPQDKAGADEQYF
few	TRBV5-1	TRBD2	TRBJ2-5	TGCGCCAGCAGAATTAGCGGGAGCGGGGAGACCCAGTACTTC	CASRISGSGETQYF
NA	TRBV30	TRBD1	TRBJ2-7	TGTGCCGTCATCCCCGACAGGGCTACCTACGAGCAGTACTTC	CAVIPDRATYEQYF
NA	TRBV2	TRBD1	TRBJ1-5	TGTGCCAGCAGGGGGGACAGCAGCAATCAGCCCCAGCATTTT	CASRGDSSNQPQHF